The sequence of this T cell receptor (beta chain) was determined in a study of cytomegalovirus exposure and HLA in healthy donors. About the study: Prior work identified 95 million to 120 million unique TCR beta sequences in 190 million or so T cells. Study outcomes and limitations: Only CMV serostatus was available as immune exposure information.

PCR amplification relied on 60 Vbeta primers (plus 13 Jbeta primers). Libraries were prepared by immunoSEQ multiplex PCR; TCRdb keeps only in-frame clonotypes and omits some of them. Here the sample spans 80,000 to 95,000 clones, 60% to 70% being singletons. Germline CDR1 is GTSNPN and CDR2 is SVGIG (reference sequence). The CDR3 is made up of 13 amino acids. V was trimmed by 3 bases and J by 4 bases, leaving 11 bases between them. A remark on this clone: Its antigen remains unidentified.

The V and J genes are TRBV30 and TRBJ2-3, with D perhaps TRBD2 (6 bases). This TCR was recovered from a woman aged 25 to 39 in good health and CMV-seronegative. Source material: PBMCs. The CDR3 sequence is CAWRRGGPDTQYF. CDR3 in DNA: TGTGCCTGGAGGCGGGGCGGGCCAGATACGCAGTATTTT.